Sequencing of this TCR beta chain was carried out in a study of T cell repertoires in cytomegalovirus infection. Note on this clonotype: Its antigen is undetermined.

TCRdb re-called the reads with MiXCR, one entry per CDR3 protein. This table has 700,000 to 900,000 distinct CDR3 sequences, almost 30% appearing once. Germline CDR1 reads SGHTA; CDR2 reads FQGTGA. The V segment lost 6 bases and the J segment 4 bases; nucleotides outside the gene matches: 7. The CDR3 totals 15 residues. This chain joins TRBV7-3 and TRBJ2-2; 8 bases fit TRBD1. Here the sequenced sample was cultured CD8+ T cells from PBMCs, taken from culture after CMV antigen stimulation. The receptor comes from a human donor in good health (CMV status not recorded). Some clones in this sample may be carry-over from other donors' samples. The CDR3 nucleotides read TGTGCCAGCAGATGGGCCAGGGGGCGCACCGGGGAGCTGTTTTTT. This translates into CASRWARGRTGELFF.